This T cell receptor (beta chain) was sequenced for a study of STAT5B mutations in CD4+ large granular lymphocyte leukemia. Repertoires were generated with immunoSEQ multiplex PCR, while TCRdb's copy carries only in-frame clones and drops some. This sample has 20,000 to 25,000 clones; over 70% occur once, and the top ten carry approximately 4.1%. V shed 2 bases and J shed 8 bases, with 19 bases lying between them. The CDR3 has 15 amino acids. Germline loops: CDR1 SNHLY, CDR2 FYNNEI. The sequencing input was CD4+ T cells from blood buffy coats. This clonotype was sampled from a human donor in good health. The rearrangement links TRBV2 to TRBJ2-7; possible D gene TRBD1, 6 bases. Here the CDR3 reads CASSERTATGGQQYF. The CDR3 bases are TGTGCCAGCAGTGAAAGGACAGCTACAGGCGGACAGCAGTACTTC. The variable domain in full, with the rest retrieved from reference TRBV2 and TRBJ2-7, is EPEVTQTPSHQVTQMGQEVILRCVPISNHLYFYWYRQILGQKVEFLVSFYNNEISEKSEIFDDQFSVERPDGSNFTLKIRSTKLEDSAMYFCASSERTATGGQQYFGPGTRLTVT.